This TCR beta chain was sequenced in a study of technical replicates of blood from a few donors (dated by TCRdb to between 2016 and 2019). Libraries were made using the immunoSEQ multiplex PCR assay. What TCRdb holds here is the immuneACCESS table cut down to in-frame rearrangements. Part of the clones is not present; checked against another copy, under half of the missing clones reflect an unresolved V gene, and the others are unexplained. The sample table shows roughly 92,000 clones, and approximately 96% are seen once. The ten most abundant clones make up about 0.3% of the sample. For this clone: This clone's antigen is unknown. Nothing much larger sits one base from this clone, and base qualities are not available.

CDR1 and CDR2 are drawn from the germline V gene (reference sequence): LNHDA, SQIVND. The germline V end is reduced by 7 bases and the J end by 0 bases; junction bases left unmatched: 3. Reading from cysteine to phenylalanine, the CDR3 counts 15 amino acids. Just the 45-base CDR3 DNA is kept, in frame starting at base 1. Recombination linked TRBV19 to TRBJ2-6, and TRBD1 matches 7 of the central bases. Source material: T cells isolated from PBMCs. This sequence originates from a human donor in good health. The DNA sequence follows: TGTGCCAGTACAGGGGGACACTCTGGGGCCAACGTCCTGACTTTC. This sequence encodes CASTGGHSGANVLTF.